This T cell receptor (beta chain) was profiled in a study of shared clonotypes between healthy human individuals. As for this clone: Its antigen remains unidentified.

Study-wide points: Represented diversity (both genetic and exposure-history) was limited by the small number of donors.

Germline V gene data show CDR1 as LNHDA and CDR2 as SQIVND (reference sequence). V gave up 2 bases and J gave up 7 bases; unmatched junction bases: 5. The CDR3 runs 14 residues. Assay runs were performed at deep level. Only in-frame clones appear in the TCRdb table, and some are missing; sequencing was by immunoSEQ multiplex PCR. Of millions of clones listed, just over 90% are singletons. Every donor was a Caucasian adult from Nashville, Tennessee. What was sequenced was naive CD4+ T cells sorted from blood. Subset specified: CD45RA+ positively selected. The sequence derives from a man between 18 and 29 years old in good health. This chain connects TRBV19 to TRBJ2-1; 7 bases align to TRBD2. The CDR3 region has the DNA TGTGCCAGTAGTATAAAGGGAGGGCCGAATGAGCAGTTCTTC. Protein sequence: CASSIKGGPNEQFF.